This is a list of T cell receptor beta chains from one sample in a study of CD8 T cells in ankylosing spondylitis. In TCRdb, the 5' RACE reads were re-called with MiXCR into one record per CDR3 protein. This sample has around 150,000 distinct CDR3 sequences, with 6% to 8.5% found just once. The sequencing sample was made of blood, either unsorted or a sorted T cell fraction (not recorded which). The receptors were sampled from a female donor with ankylosing spondylitis or in good health (not recorded which). The CDR3 runs from the conserved cysteine through the conserved F or W.

V: TRBV12-3/TRBV12-4; CDR3: CASSLGTGGLAQYF
V: TRBV20-1; CDR3: CSANKQGPGSPLHF
V: TRBV12-5; CDR3: CASGQEQGRDEQYF
V: TRBV7-3; CDR3: CASSLISGSGLTGELFF
V: TRBV4-2; CDR3: CASSQSQGAQGANVLTF
V: TRBV10-3; CDR3: CAISESVTRGQPQHF
V: TRBV6-5; CDR3: CASSYSGRATKYEKLFF
V: TRBV20-1; CDR3: CSANIPGHRSQPQHF
V: TRBV9; CDR3: CASSVLGAGNTIYF
V: TRBV12-3/TRBV12-4; CDR3: CASSSGSYQETQYF
V: TRBV12-3/TRBV12-4; CDR3: CASSLKGDRGQPQHF
V: TRBV12-3/TRBV12-4; CDR3: CASSRTPRQETQYF
V: TRBV7-9; CDR3: CASSRSAQGIYEQYF
V: TRBV12-3/TRBV12-4; CDR3: CASSSETDSEAFF
V: TRBV7-8; CDR3: CASSSNRDVATNEKLFF
V: TRBV12-3/TRBV12-4; CDR3: CASSTLAGSTDTQYF
V: TRBV10-3; CDR3: CAISGQGSYEQYF
V: TRBV28; CDR3: CASKFTSGARYEQYF
V: TRBV20-1; CDR3: CSARRGAPEAFF
V: TRBV5-1; CDR3: CASSWTSGVSSYNEQFF
V: TRBV11-2; CDR3: CASSSLRLGNYGYTF
V: TRBV3-1; CDR3: CASSQDTDTQYF
V: TRBV12-3/TRBV12-4; CDR3: CASSPSIPPNEQFF
V: TRBV28; CDR3: CASRGDVKEQYF
V: TRBV20-1; CDR3: CSAPSGGRQETQYF
V: TRBV5-1; CDR3: CASSLTGPEKLFF
V: TRBV20-1; CDR3: CSARGGQPNTEAFF
V: TRBV6-1; CDR3: CASSTRGGGKSHGYTF
V: TRBV6-2/TRBV6-3; CDR3: CASSLATLYNEQFF
V: TRBV14; CDR3: CASSQDPSFGKETQYF
V: TRBV7-2; CDR3: CASSPNARTATDTQYF
V: TRBV6-5; CDR3: CASSYYTGQGYGYTF
V: TRBV5-1; CDR3: CASSWAGTGSTGELFF
V: TRBV20-1; CDR3: CSADYNEQFF
V: TRBV4-1; CDR3: CASSQEKDRGLDSNQPQHF
V: TRBV7-1; CDR3: CASRDSGRPGELFF
V: TRBV12-3/TRBV12-4; CDR3: CASSLRAGGSYEQYF
V: TRBV7-9; CDR3: CASSPADRNTGELFF
V: TRBV10-2; CDR3: CASSESDTQETQYF
V: TRBV5-1; CDR3: CASSEDGLRGYTF
V: TRBV4-1; CDR3: CASTPTEGEWGYTF
V: TRBV5-1; CDR3: CASSTGTSYNEQFF
V: TRBV7-6; CDR3: CASSLSVGVGGTEAFF
V: TRBV5-5; CDR3: CASSRDNPLTEAFF
V: TRBV2; CDR3: CASSPILAGQETQYF
V: TRBV7-2; CDR3: CASSYPKFRDTRSEQYF
V: TRBV29-1; CDR3: CSVEVEGFHGNEQYF
V: TRBV7-9; CDR3: CASSLARDGYTF